This T cell receptor beta chain was captured by sequencing in a study of graft-versus-host responses after intestinal transplantation (dated by TCRdb to about 2021). At the level of the whole study: Multivisceral, liver-intestinal, or isolated intestinal transplants were received by the recipients. The cohort enrolled 20 to 30 intestinal transplant recipients including one retransplant, and a few patients lacking pretransplant specimens were excluded. Graft-versus-host and host-versus-graft alloreactive T cell clones were tracked in the graft, circulation and bone marrow after intestinal transplantation using bulk TCR-beta CDR3 sequencing. Rather than being sequenced by the commercial service, samples from three later patients were sequenced in-house on an Illumina MiSeq and processed with MiXCR. Alloreactive clones were identified by sequencing pre-transplant mixed lymphocyte reaction products and comparing these products with unstimulated pre-transplant donor and recipient T cells. A peak of at least 4% donor T cells among recipient peripheral blood mononuclear cells was the definition used for donor T cell macrochimerism. All recipients received anti-thymocyte globulin induction followed by maintenance tacrolimus and steroids for about three years.

Per the publication, the time point label means: cells obtained before transplantation from donor or recipient. CD3+CD4+ and CD3+CD8+ populations were FACS-sorted from unstimulated pre-transplant donor and recipient cells taken from spleen or lymph nodes. Overall results and qualifications from the work: Early after transplant, peak levels of circulating GvH clones were found to be associated with declines in HvG clones. Patients with donor T cell macrochimerism had high GvH to HvG T cell clonal ratios in their allografts. GvH clones were detected in recipient bone marrow, and some appeared earlier in ileal mucosa or blood, consistent with an intestinal mucosal origin. Conclusions were limited by the relatively low number and heterogeneity of intestinal transplant patients.

Details on this clone: Which antigen it targets is not known. No base quality information exists; no much larger clone differs at one position.

Libraries were made using the immunoSEQ multiplex PCR assay. For most patients, genomic DNA was isolated with the Qiagen DNeasy Blood and Tissue Kit and shipped frozen to Adaptive Biotechnologies for TCR sequencing. For most patients, high-throughput TCR-beta CDR3 sequencing of genomic DNA was performed by Adaptive Biotechnologies. Per the original workflow: Adaptive's ImmunoSEQ software was the source of the TCR sequencing data for 15 to 20 patients, while a few other patients were processed with MiXCR and VDJtools. To correct CD4 versus CD8 sorting errors, any sequence found in both subsets at a frequency ratio below 5:1 was removed. Because the origin of CDR3 nucleotide sequences shared between donor and recipient could not be assigned, those sequences were removed. To be classed as alloreactive, a clone needed at least 2-fold expansion over unstimulated cells and a minimum CFSE-low frequency of 0.002% (template counts) or 0.001% (read counts). Clones were considered mappable if detected in sequenced pre-transplant spleen, lymph node, or MLR CFSE-low populations of the donor or recipient. The cumulative frequency of alloreactive clones was calculated as a percentage of all sequences, weighted by copy number. In TCRdb, the immuneACCESS table is reduced to in-frame sequences with V and J assigned. These tables do not hold every clone; where another copy was compared, an unresolved V gene accounts for under half, and the others remain unexplained. From that table come the V and J calls and clone size; the DNA was used to work out D and trimming. This sample has about 48,000 clones in its table, and about 90% of those were observed once. More than 2% of the sample is held by the ten biggest clonotypes.

The CDR3 measures 15 amino acids from cysteine to phenylalanine. Only the CDR3 region is kept as DNA, spanning 45 bases read in frame from base 1. Ends trimmed: V by 2 bases, J by 0 bases; bases unmatched to a gene: 2. The germline V gene (reference sequence) gives CDR1 as MNHEY and CDR2 as SMNVEV. This material consisted of unstimulated CD4+ T cells sorted from spleen or lymph node cells, taken before transplant. The chain joins TRBV27 to TRBJ2-3, with 7 middle bases fitting TRBD2. The clonotype comes from a human donor who was the organ donor for an intestinal transplant. The DNA sequence is as follows: TGTGCCAGCAGTTTACTTAGCGGGAGCACAGATACGCAGTATTTT. It codes for CASSLLSGSTDTQYF.